By sample fraction, the clone carrying this T cell receptor (beta chain) is medium-sized. What it recognizes is unknown. The data belong to a study of immune heterogeneity within non-small cell lung tumors. About the research overall: Among the tumors, 4 were squamous cell carcinomas, under 13 were non-squamous carcinomas and 1 was not otherwise specified. Regarding the study as a whole: Local tumor mutational burden correlated moderately but significantly with local T-cell clonality (R roughly 0.34). Tumor sites in a patient shared identical dominant CDR3 beta clonotypes and also carried site-unique high-frequency clones. Across individual patients, the high-frequency T-cell receptor beta clonotypes were largely distinct.

Template came from bulk tumor genomic DNA, at around 600 ng per sample. The authors collected several far-apart biopsies from each primary tumor during surgery. Enrolled individuals presented with untreated, newly diagnosed non-small cell lung cancer and received curative surgery. Germline CDR1 and CDR2: SGHTA and FQGNSA. The CDR3 is 14 residues long. Trimming removed 6 bases at V and 6 bases at J, with 12 bases between. It was a multiplex PCR that amplified TCR beta CDR3, with 32 V and 13 J primers. Each CDR3 protein gets one entry after TCRdb re-called the multiplex PCR reads with MiXCR. The repertoire holds 22,000 or so distinct CDR3 sequences, with 25% to 30% as singletons.

Sequencing input: lung tumor tissue. The sequence was obtained from a man aged 35 to 55 with non-small cell lung cancer. The V and J genes are TRBV7-2 and TRBJ1-6; possibly TRBD1 for D (5 bases). DNA of the CDR3: TGTGCCAGCAGTTCCGGGACGCCTAATTCACCCCTCCACTTT. As protein: CASSSGTPNSPLHF.